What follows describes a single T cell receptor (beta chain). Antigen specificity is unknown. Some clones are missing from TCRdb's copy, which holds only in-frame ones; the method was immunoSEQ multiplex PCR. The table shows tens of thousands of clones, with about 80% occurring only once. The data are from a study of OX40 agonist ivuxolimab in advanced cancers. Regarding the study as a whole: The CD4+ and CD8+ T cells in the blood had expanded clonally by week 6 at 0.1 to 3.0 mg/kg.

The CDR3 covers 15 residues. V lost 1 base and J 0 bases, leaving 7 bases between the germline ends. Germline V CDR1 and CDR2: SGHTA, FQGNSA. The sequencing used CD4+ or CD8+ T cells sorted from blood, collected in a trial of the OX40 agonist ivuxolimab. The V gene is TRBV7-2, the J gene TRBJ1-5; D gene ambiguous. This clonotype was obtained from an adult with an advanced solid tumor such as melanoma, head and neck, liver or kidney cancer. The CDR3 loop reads CASSLGGVSNQPQHF. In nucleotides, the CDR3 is TGTGCCAGCAGCTTAGGAGGTGTTAGCAATCAGCCCCAGCATTTT.